This is a list of T cell receptor beta chains from one sample in a study of T cell changes during pregnancy in multiple sclerosis. The method was immunoSEQ multiplex PCR; TCRdb's version includes in-frame clones alone and lacks a portion of them. The sample comprises approximately 44,000 clones, 85% to 95% of which are singletons, and roughly 0.49% rests with the top ten. The specimen comprised CD4+ T cells from peripheral blood mononuclear cells, sampled in the third trimester of pregnancy. The receptors derive from a female donor with multiple sclerosis, enrolled in a pregnancy study. The CDR3 runs from the conserved cysteine through the conserved F or W. The order of the fields is D gene, J gene, clone size, V gene, CDR3 protein, CDR3 DNA. The D gene is left open where the match is weak. Size is stated for part of the rows, as once, few or many counts, or as a class when the clone is expanded.

TRBD2 | TRBJ2-2 | NA | TRBV11-1 | CASSLAGTSGANTGELFF | TGTGCCAGCAGCTTAGCGGGGACTAGCGGGGCGAACACCGGGGAGCTGTTTTTT
NA | TRBJ1-5 | NA | TRBV29-1 | CSVGEEFNQPQHF | TGCAGCGTTGGGGAGGAGTTTAATCAGCCCCAGCATTTT
TRBD1 | TRBJ2-7 | NA | TRBV6-5 | CASSDRGFYEQYF | TGTGCCAGCAGTGACAGGGGGTTCTACGAGCAGTACTTC
NA | TRBJ2-7 | NA | TRBV27 | CASSPQNGYEQYF | TGTGCCAGCAGTCCGCAGAATGGCTACGAGCAGTACTTC
NA | TRBJ2-7 | NA | TRBV6-5 | CASSGTLSYEQYF | TGTGCCAGCAGTGGGACTCTCTCCTACGAGCAGTACTTC
NA | TRBJ1-5 | NA | TRBV6-7 | CASSYERGARYQPQHF | TGTGCCAGCAGTTACGAACGGGGGGCGCGTTATCAGCCCCAGCATTTT
NA | TRBJ1-4 | NA | TRBV7-2 | CASSSQTGPNEKLFF | TGTGCCAGCAGCTCGCAGACAGGACCTAATGAAAAACTGTTTTTT
NA | TRBJ2-7 | few | TRBV6-1 | CASSDLLGEQYF | TGTGCCAGCAGTGACTTACTCGGGGAGCAGTACTTC
NA | TRBJ2-7 | NA | TRBV6-6 | CASSYWGGETYEQYF | TGTGCCAGCAGTTACTGGGGCGGGGAAACCTACGAGCAGTACTTC
TRBD1 | TRBJ1-4 | NA | TRBV5-5 | CASSPNSGQGTLREKLFF | TGTGCCAGCAGCCCAAACTCCGGACAGGGGACTCTTCGGGAAAAACTGTTTTTT
NA | TRBJ2-7 | NA | TRBV19 | CASSRGPAYEQYF | TGTGCCAGTAGTCGGGGTCCTGCCTACGAGCAGTACTTC
TRBD1 | TRBJ1-1 | few | TRBV29-1 | CSVETGTGNTEAFF | TGCAGCGTGGAAACCGGGACAGGGAACACTGAAGCTTTCTTT
NA | TRBJ2-1 | NA | TRBV5-4 | CASSLARGPDEQFF | TGTGCCAGCAGCTTGGCCCGCGGGCCCGATGAGCAGTTCTTC
TRBD2 | TRBJ2-1 | NA | TRBV7-8 | CASSLDGRAPNEQFF | TGTGCCAGCAGCTTAGACGGGAGGGCCCCCAATGAGCAGTTCTTC
TRBD2 | TRBJ2-3 | once | TRBV5-4 | CASSLGLAGSDTQYF | TGTGCCAGCAGCTTGGGCCTAGCGGGGTCAGATACGCAGTATTTT
NA | TRBJ1-6 | NA | TRBV25-1 | CASSPPTGPRAPLHF | TGTGCCAGCAGTCCCCCGACCGGTCCCAGGGCACCCCTCCACTTT
NA | TRBJ2-2 | NA | TRBV7-2 | CASSPHKRGTGELFF | TGTGCCAGCAGCCCCCACAAGCGCGGGACCGGGGAGCTGTTTTTT
NA | TRBJ2-3 | NA | TRBV4-2 | CASSQDTRGDTQYF | TGTGCCAGCAGCCAAGATACGAGAGGAGATACGCAGTATTTT
TRBD1 | TRBJ1-2 | NA | TRBV2 | CASRYQTGGGYGYTF | TGTGCCAGCAGATATCAGACAGGGGGTGGCTATGGCTACACCTTC
TRBD1 | TRBJ2-6 | NA | TRBV11-2 | CASSWGQGASGANVLTF | TGTGCCAGCAGCTGGGGACAGGGGGCCTCTGGGGCCAACGTCCTGACTTTC
NA | TRBJ2-3 | NA | TRBV30 | CAWSDREDGSTDTQYF | TGTGCCTGGAGTGATAGGGAGGACGGCAGCACAGATACGCAGTATTTT
TRBD1 | TRBJ2-7 | NA | TRBV4-3 | CASSQDRGPYEQYF | TGCGCCAGCAGCCAGGACAGGGGACCCTACGAGCAGTACTTC
TRBD1 | TRBJ2-3 | NA | TRBV9 | CASSANRKTGETDTQYF | TGTGCCAGCAGCGCAAATCGAAAAACAGGGGAAACAGATACGCAGTATTTT
NA | TRBJ2-3 | once | TRBV2 | CASSEAIAVDGDTQYF | TGTGCCAGCAGTGAAGCTATAGCGGTAGACGGAGATACGCAGTATTTT
TRBD2 | TRBJ2-5 | NA | TRBV7-2 | CASSLGSLAGPGETQYF | TGTGCCAGCAGCTTAGGCTCCCTAGCGGGACCTGGAGAGACCCAGTACTTC
NA | TRBJ1-1 | NA | TRBV19 | CASSIAPRQANTEAFF | TGTGCCAGTAGTATAGCCCCGCGACAGGCCAACACTGAAGCTTTCTTT
TRBD2 | TRBJ2-7 | NA | TRBV19 | CASNRERGYEQYF | TGTGCCAGTAACAGGGAGCGGGGGTACGAGCAGTACTTC
TRBD2 | TRBJ2-1 | NA | TRBV19 | CASSKTSASYNEQFF | TGTGCCAGTAGTAAAACTAGCGCGTCATACAATGAGCAGTTCTTC
NA | TRBJ2-1 | NA | TRBV12-5 | CASGTSTRHEQFF | TGTGCTAGTGGAACTAGTACTCGCCATGAGCAGTTCTTC
NA | TRBJ2-7 | NA | TRBV29-1 | CSVAKRGTYEQYF | TGCAGCGTTGCAAAGCGCGGAACCTACGAGCAGTACTTC
TRBD1 | TRBJ1-1 | few | TRBV10-3 | CAISGSGTGTAFF | TGTGCCATCAGCGGCTCGGGGACAGGGACAGCTTTCTTT
TRBD2 | TRBJ2-1 | NA | TRBV7-2 | CASSQTGLAGVFGEQFF | TGTGCCAGCAGCCAAACAGGACTAGCGGGAGTATTCGGAGAGCAGTTCTTC
TRBD1 | TRBJ1-1 | NA | TRBV7-8 | CASSEIWDRATNTEAFF | TGTGCCAGCAGTGAGATATGGGACAGGGCTACGAACACTGAAGCTTTCTTT
NA | TRBJ1-2 | NA | TRBV19 | CASSISQGPFAGGYTF | TGTGCCAGTAGTATTTCACAGGGACCTTTCGCTGGAGGCTACACCTTC
TRBD2 | TRBJ2-7 | NA | TRBV6-5 | CASSYSGLSSYEQYF | TGTGCCAGCAGTTATAGCGGGTTAAGCTCCTACGAGCAGTACTTC
NA | TRBJ1-1 | NA | TRBV9 | CASSVLPNRPNTEAFF | TGTGCCAGCAGCGTTCTTCCGAACAGACCGAACACTGAAGCTTTCTTT
TRBD2 | TRBJ2-5 | NA | TRBV27 | CASGRGGGETQYF | TGTGCCAGCGGGCGGGGGGGCGGGGAGACCCAGTACTTC